This T cell receptor (beta chain) originates from a study of cytomegalovirus exposure and HLA in healthy donors. Both 60 Vbeta primers and 13 Jbeta primers went into the PCR. Produced via immunoSEQ multiplex PCR; TCRdb's table is partial and in-frame only. The sample lists 150,000 to 200,000 clones, about 80% occurring once. In germline, CDR1 is KGHSH, CDR2 LQKENI. The J segment lost 4 bases and the V segment lost 4 bases, leaving 7 bases of the junction unmatched. There are 16 residues in the CDR3. Study-wide results and caveats: The likely origin of a cluster of highly shared sequence variants was a sequencing artifact.

A remark on this clone: Its matching antigen is unknown.

This chain uses TRBV18 with TRBJ2-2; 9 bases map to TRBD2. The sample taken for sequencing was PBMCs. The source is a woman in her 40s in good health and CMV-seronegative. In DNA form, the CDR3 reads TGTGCCAGCTCACGACAAGCGGGAGGTCTCACCGGGGAGCTGTTTTTT. Encoded protein: CASSRQAGGLTGELFF.